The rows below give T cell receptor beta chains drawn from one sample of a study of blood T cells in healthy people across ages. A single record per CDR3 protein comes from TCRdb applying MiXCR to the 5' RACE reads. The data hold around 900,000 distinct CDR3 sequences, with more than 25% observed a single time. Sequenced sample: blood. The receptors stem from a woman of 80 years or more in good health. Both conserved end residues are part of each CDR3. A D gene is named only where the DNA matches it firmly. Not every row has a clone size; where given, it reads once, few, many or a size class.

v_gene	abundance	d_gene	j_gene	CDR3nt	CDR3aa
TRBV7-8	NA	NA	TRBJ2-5	TGTGCCGGCAGCTTAGGTGGGTCGCAGGGAGAGGCCCAGTACTTC	CAGSLGGSQGEAQYF
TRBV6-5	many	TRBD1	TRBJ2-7	TGTGCCAGCAGTTCCGACAGGGGGAAGAGGGAGCAGTACTTC	CASSSDRGKREQYF
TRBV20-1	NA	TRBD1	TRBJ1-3	TGCAGTGCTAGAGATCTGAAGGGGGACAGGAGTCACACCATATATTTT	CSARDLKGDRSHTIYF
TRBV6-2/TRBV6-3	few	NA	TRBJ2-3	TGTGCCAGCAGTTACGTAGGGGTGGATACGCAGTATTTT	CASSYVGVDTQYF
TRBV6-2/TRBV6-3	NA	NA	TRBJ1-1	TGTGCCAGCAGTTCCAATGCCGCGAGGACTGAAGCTTTCTTT	CASSSNAARTEAFF
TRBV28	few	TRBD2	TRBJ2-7	TGTGCCAGCAGTTTAGGCGGGGGGCAGGGCGGCGAGCAGTACTTC	CASSLGGGQGGEQYF
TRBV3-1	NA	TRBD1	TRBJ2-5	TGTGCCAGCAGCCAAGAGGGGACAGGGGGGGCGAGGTACCAAGAGACCCAGTACTTC	CASSQEGTGGARYQETQYF
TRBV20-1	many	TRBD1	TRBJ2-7	TGCAGTGCTCCCCACCAGGGGGTATCGTCGGAGTACTTC	CSAPHQGVSSEYF
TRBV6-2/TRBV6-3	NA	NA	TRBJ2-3	TGTACCAGCAGTTACGGGCGTAGCACAGATACGCAGTATTTT	CTSSYGRSTDTQYF
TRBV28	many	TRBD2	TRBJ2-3	TGTGCCAGCAGTCGAGCGGGGTCCCGCACAGATACGCAGTATTTT	CASSRAGSRTDTQYF
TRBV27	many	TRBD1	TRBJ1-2	TGTGCCAGCCCCCTAAGGGGGCTAGCTAACTATGGCTACACCTTC	CASPLRGLANYGYTF
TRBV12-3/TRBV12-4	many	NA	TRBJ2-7	TGTGCCAGCAGTTTAGCGCTAACAGGTGGGAACTACGAGCAGTACTTC	CASSLALTGGNYEQYF
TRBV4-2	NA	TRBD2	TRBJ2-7	TGTGCCAGCAGCCAAGATTCTCCCTCGACGGAGCGGGAGCCCTACGAGCAGTACTTC	CASSQDSPSTEREPYEQYF
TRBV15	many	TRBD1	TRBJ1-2	TGTGCCACCAGCAGAGATTGGCAGGGGGCTTATGGCTACACCTTC	CATSRDWQGAYGYTF
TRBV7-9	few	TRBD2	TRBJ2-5	TGTGCCAGCCTGCGGCGGGGGGCCGGAGAGACCCAGTACTTC	CASLRRGAGETQYF
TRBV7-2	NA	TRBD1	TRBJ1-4	TGTGCCAGCAGCCCCGGACAGGGGAGGGGTGCAACTAATGAAAACCTGTTTTTT	CASSPGQGRGATNENLFF
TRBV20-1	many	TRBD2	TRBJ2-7	TGCAGTGCTAGTAGCGGGGGCGCTCCCCCCGAGCAGTACTTC	CSASSGGAPPEQYF
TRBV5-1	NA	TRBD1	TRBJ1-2	TGCGCCAGCAGACCCGGGACAGCTAACTATGGCTACACCTTC	CASRPGTANYGYTF
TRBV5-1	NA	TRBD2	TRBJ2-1	TGCGCCAGCAGCTTGCAAGGAAGCGGGATTTACAATGAGCAGTTCTTC	CASSLQGSGIYNEQFF
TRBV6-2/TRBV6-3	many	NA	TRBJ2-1	TGTGCCAGCACCGCGTGGGGGAGATACATCGACTACAATGAGCAGTTCTTC	CASTAWGRYIDYNEQFF
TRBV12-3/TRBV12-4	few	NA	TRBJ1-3	TGTGCCAGCAGTCTTAAAAGCTCCTTCTCTGGAAACACCATATATTTT	CASSLKSSFSGNTIYF
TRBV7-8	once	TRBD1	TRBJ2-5	TGTGCCAGCTCCCTTGGGACAGGACAGCAAGAGACCCAGTACTTC	CASSLGTGQQETQYF
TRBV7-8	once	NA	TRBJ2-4	TGTGCCAGCAGCTTAGTTCCCGGGGCAGAAAACATTCAGTACTTC	CASSLVPGAENIQYF
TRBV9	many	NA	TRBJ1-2	TGTGCCAGCAGCGTAGAACAGAACTATGGCTACACCTTC	CASSVEQNYGYTF
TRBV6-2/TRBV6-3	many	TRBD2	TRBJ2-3	TGTGCCAGCCGAAATAGCGGGTCTAGCACAGATACGCAGTATTTT	CASRNSGSSTDTQYF
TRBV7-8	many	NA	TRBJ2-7	TGTGCCAGCAGCTCCCCTATAAACCCTACGAAGGACGAGCAGTACTTC	CASSSPINPTKDEQYF
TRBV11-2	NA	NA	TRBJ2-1	TGTGCCAGCAGCTTAGCCCTCTACGATGAGCAGTTCTTC	CASSLALYDEQFF